This T cell receptor (beta chain) was sequenced during a study of shared clonotypes between healthy human individuals (dated by TCRdb to about 2020). Some background on the complete study: A couple of women and three men aged 18 to 49 years were included in the cohort. For each donor, three plates each were used for CD4 naive and CD4 memory, two plates were used for CD8 naive, and one plate was used for CD8 memory. Blood TCR repertoires of five healthy adults were deeply sequenced to estimate repertoire size and the extent of clonotype sharing between individuals. To increase sequencing depth and limit assay-specific biases, TCR repertoire library preparation and sequencing were carried out by different laboratories using diverse techniques. Per donor, leukapheresis produced somewhere between about 0.94 and 9 billion PBMCs.

The paper's findings and limits, for the study overall: Sampling was restricted to blood, and TCR repertoires in tissue are likely to differ from TCR repertoires in blood. Clonotypes shared by all four sorted-subset donors showed higher generation probabilities than non-shared clonotypes. Rarefaction of sorted-subset datasets indicated incomplete sequencing despite the large sequencing depth. Pairwise subsampling led to the expectation that sequencing depth would affect the degree of clonotype sharing among donors. Because the study included a small number of donors, the genetic and exposure-history diversity represented was limited. Larger estimated clonotype richness was generally found for naive subsets than for memory subsets. When a few donors were compared, the shared fraction of clonotypes was about 5% for naive CD4, around 4% for naive CD8, 2% to 2.5% for memory CD4, and 0.35% to 0.5% for memory CD8.

Per the germline V gene, LGHNT is the CDR1 and FRNRAP is the CDR2. From its cysteine to its phenylalanine, the CDR3 spans 15 amino acids. Kept here is only the CDR3 DNA, which spans 45 bases and is read in frame from base 1. The germline V end is reduced by 7 bases and the J end by 7 bases; junction bases left unmatched: 9. A word on this clone: What this receptor recognizes is not known. Base quality data are lacking; no much larger clone is found one base away.

TCR CDR3 regions were amplified from genomic DNA by multiplex PCR using the deep immunoSEQ assay. For each cell subset, the extracted genomic DNA was distributed evenly across all wells of several immunoSEQ 96-well plates, and each plate served as one replicate. Each replicate PCR for sorted subsets received 150 to 250 ng genomic DNA, equal to about 30,000 T cell genomes. Purified libraries were measured with a Qubit 3.0 fluorometer, size-checked on a Bioanalyzer 2100, and measured again with the KAPA Library Quantification kit. Every immunoSEQ 96-well plate was sequenced on a separate single-read 150-cycle Illumina NextSeq 550 flow cell. Per the source publication's procedure: Because the immunoSEQ output held only junctional sequences and lacked quality scores, the filtering could not match the filtering applied to full-length reads. Sequences were annotated with PyIR, a Python wrapper for IgBLAST v1.9, and V/J genes and CDR3 were assigned using IMGT germline references. Reads were filtered out if the reads had weak V/J assignments (E-value above 1e-6), no CDR3, stop codons, out-of-frame junctions, or ambiguous translated residues. V3J clonotypes were defined by identical inferred V gene, J gene, and CDR3 amino acid sequence. The percentage overlap between two repertoires was calculated by dividing the number of shared unique clonotypes by the size of the smaller repertoire. Richness of each repertoire was evaluated using RTK rarefaction, the Chao1 estimator, and Recon v2.1 estimates of unobserved clonotypes. For all TCRbeta clonotypes obtained by the gDNA method from a handful of donors, generation probabilities were computed with OLGA. The clones in this table, taken by TCRdb from immuneACCESS, are in-frame only. Not every clone is retained; where verified, under half of the shortfall comes from an unresolved V gene, and the cause of the rest is unknown. Clone size and the V and J calls come from that table; the DNA yielded D and trimming. The sample table lists some 2,000,000 clones, nearly 97% of them with a count of one. The top ten constitute more than 0.1% of the sample.

The donors were healthy, HIV-negative adults with no recently reported acute infections or vaccinations. Every donor was a Caucasian adult living in Nashville, Tennessee, USA. CD4+ T cells were enriched through magnetic negative selection, after which naive cells were positively selected on CD45RA and the remaining negative fraction served as the memory subset. Blood was obtained by leukapheresis, after which PBMCs were separated by Ficoll-Histopaque density gradient centrifugation and cryopreserved in liquid nitrogen vapor phase. Purity and quantity of every magnetically sorted T cell population were checked by analytical flow cytometry. Each sorted fraction had its genomic DNA isolated and then quantified by UV absorbance on a Nanodrop 2000c.

This TCR came from a man in his late teens or twenties in good health. The sequence is built from TRBV12-5 and TRBJ2-1; 11 bases in the middle match TRBD2. The sequenced sample was naive CD4+ T cells sorted from blood. The cell subset or site label corresponds to: CD45RA+ positively selected. The nucleotides read TGTGCTAGTGAACTACTAGCGGGAGTGGGGAATGAGCAGTTCTTC. It translates to CASELLAGVGNEQFF.